The clone carrying this T cell receptor beta chain was observed many times. This specimen belongs to a study of T-cell reconstitution after alpha-beta-depleted transplantation in children. Germline CDR1 reads DFQATT; CDR2 reads SNEGSKA (reference sequence). CDR3 size: 14 residues. Trimming left V 6 bases short and J 0 bases short, with 14 bases between. Unique molecular identifiers were used in preparing the TCRbeta library. Via MiXCR, TCRdb re-called the PCR reads, giving one row per CDR3 protein. The top ten hold approximately 1% of the sample, which has some 640,000 distinct CDR3 sequences, approximately 17% seen once.

Sample: PBMCs from the stem cell graft donor, taken from the stem cell graft. This sequence originates from a human donor who donated a stem cell graft to a child with acute myeloid leukemia. V is TRBV20-1 and J is TRBJ1-2; possible D gene TRBD1, 6 bases. The CDR3 DNA reads as TGCAGTGCCCAAGGGACACTTTCTAACTATGGCTACACCTTC. This sequence encodes CSAQGTLSNYGYTF.